This T cell receptor beta chain appears in the sequencing data of a study of T cells after yellow fever vaccination. Notes on the study in general: Of the clonotypes, a small share occurred in both CD4 and CD8 compartments.

Comments on this clonotype: The antigen is undetermined.

TCRdb reanalysed the 5' RACE reads using MiXCR and keeps one entry per CDR3 protein. The table shows a few hundred thousand distinct CDR3 sequences, with less than 20% occurring only once. Germline-derived CDR1 and CDR2 are SGHVS and FNYEAQ. V was trimmed by 5 bases and J by 1 base, leaving 13 bases between them. The length of the CDR3 is 15 residues. The source material was PBMCs, sampled around 5 days after the first yellow fever vaccination. The clonotype comes from a man aged 18-30 years who received the YFV17D yellow fever vaccine. The rearrangement links TRBV7-6 to TRBJ2-3, with a weak D call TRBD2 (7 bases). The CDR3: CASSPLGGGTDTQYF. DNA for the CDR3: TGTGCCAGCAGCCCGTTAGGGGGGGGCACAGATACGCAGTATTTT.